What follows are 9 T cell receptor beta chains derived from one specimen sequenced in a study of T cells after yellow fever vaccination. In TCRdb, the 5' RACE reads were re-called with MiXCR into one record per CDR3 protein. The data contain some 390,000 distinct CDR3 sequences, roughly 6.2% of them seen just once; the ten biggest clones take up 15%. The sample consisted of PBMCs, taken 5 days after the yellow fever booster vaccination. The receptors stem from a man aged 25 to 40 who received the YFV17D yellow fever vaccine.

This clonotype came up many times. The chain couples TRBV12-3 or TRBV12-4 to TRBJ2-5, with D uncertain. The V gene lost 3 bases and the J gene lost 1 base, with 6 bases spanning the gap. The CDR3 is made up of 13 amino acids. The CDR3 sequence: CASSLSTQETQYF. The DNA of the CDR3 is TGTGCCAGCAGTTTGAGTACCCAAGAGACCCAGTACTTC.

This clonotype has ten or more counts. The J gene is TRBJ1-1, the V gene TRBV4-3; D not resolved. V gave up 9 bases and J gave up 1 base, with 18 bases separating them. CDR1 and CDR2 (germline): LGHNA, YSLEER. CDR3 size: 15 residues. The CDR3 protein is CASSEVWQSNTEAFF. In DNA form, the CDR3 reads TGCGCCAGTTCGGAAGTTTGGCAGTCGAACACTGAAGCTTTCTTT.

This clonotype was seen at least ten times. The chain has TRBV5-1 and TRBJ2-1; D is ambiguous. In germline, CDR1 is SGHRS, CDR2 YFSETQ. This CDR3 contains 14 residues. V lost 6 bases and J lost 4, with 14 bases in between. The CDR3 DNA follows: TGCGCCAGCAACCCCGGATCCCCTTACAATGAGCAGTTCTTC. It specifies CASNPGSPYNEQFF.

This clonotype was recorded many times. The junction departs from germline at one end; a sequencing error may be responsible. The chain combines TRBV27 with TRBJ2-5; 12 bases line up with TRBD2. The germline gives CDR1 MNHEY, CDR2 SMNVEV (reference sequence). The CDR3 totals 16 residues. CDR3 residues: CASSPGLAGPQETQYF. The CDR3 nucleotides read TGCGCCAGCAGCCCGGGACTAGCGGGCCCCCAAGAGACCCAGTACTTC.

The chain employs TRBV19 and TRBJ2-7; 7 nucleotides align to TRBD1. CDR3 length equals 14 residues. J was trimmed by 4 bases and V by 3 bases; bases with no gene match: 6. Germline-derived CDR1 and CDR2 are LNHDA and SQIVND (reference sequence). The CDR3 loop is CASSIAGGQYEQYF. The CDR3 DNA follows: TGTGCCAGTAGTATTGCAGGGGGACAATACGAGCAGTACTTC. Full variable domain (remainder filled in from reference TRBV19 and TRBJ2-7): DGGITQSPKYLFRKEGQNVTLSCEQNLNHDAMYWYRQDPGQGLRLIYYSQIVNDFQKGDIAEGYSVSREKKESFPLTVTSAQKNPTAFYLCASSIAGGQYEQYFGPGTRLTVT.

This clonotype was counted ten times or more. V gene TRBV6-5 combines with J gene TRBJ2-1, with 10 positions matching TRBD2. Per germline, CDR1 MNHEY and CDR2 SVGAGI. CDR3 length equals 16 residues. The ends lost 2 bases at V and 3 bases at J; junction bases unmatched: 4. The CDR3 coding sequence is TGTGCCAGCAGTTACACCCTAGCGGGAGACTACAATGAGCAGTTCTTC. It specifies CASSYTLAGDYNEQFF.

The gene calls are TRBV20-1 and TRBJ2-1, with D possibly TRBD1 on 6 matching bases. CDR3 length: 14 residues. Germline lookup yields CDR1 DFQATT and CDR2 SNEGSKA (reference sequence). V was pared by 2 bases and J by 9 bases, with 17 bases between. The CDR3 DNA is TGCAGTGCTAGAAGGGGACAACCCCCGGGTGAGCAGTTCTTC. Amino acid sequence: CSARRGQPPGEQFF.

The chain is built from TRBV4-2 and TRBJ2-5, with 7 bases fitting TRBD1. Losses at the gene ends were 0 bases for V and 5 bases for J; bases not matched to a gene: 9. The CDR3 has 16 residues. Germline V gene lookup returns CDR1 LGHNA and CDR2 YNFKEQ. The CDR3: CASSQDLVGGGETQYF. CDR3 nucleotide sequence: TGTGCCAGCAGCCAAGATCTAGTAGGGGGCGGTGAGACCCAGTACTTC.

This clonotype has a count of ten or more. The rearrangement links TRBV6-4 to TRBJ1-1; D not resolved. Germline CDR1 MRHNA, CDR2 SNTAGT. Trimming took 3 bases from V and 0 from J, leaving 11 bases between them. The CDR3 length is 15 residues. The CDR3 sequence: CASSDGVGMNTEAFF. CDR3 nucleotide sequence: TGTGCCAGCAGTGATGGGGTAGGAATGAACACTGAAGCTTTCTTT.